This TCR beta chain was sequenced during a study of patients and donors after allogeneic stem cell transplantation. This clonotype was seen only a few times. The ends lost 0 bases at V and 2 bases at J; junction bases unmatched: 10. There are 19 residues in the CDR3. From germline, CDR1 is LGHDT and CDR2 YNNKEL (reference sequence). MiXCR was run by TCRdb on the RT-PCR reads, yielding one entry per CDR3 protein. Found here are tens of thousands of distinct CDR3 sequences, about 26% of them singletons; the top ten hold approximately 26%. The rearrangement joins TRBV3-1 to TRBJ1-6; TRBD1 matches at 7 bases. This receptor was taken from a human donor who was either an allogeneic HSCT recipient or a stem cell or donor lymphocyte infusion donor (not recorded which). It is not recorded whose cells these are; they may come from a transplant donor. The sample was blood, either unsorted or a sorted T cell fraction (not recorded which). CDR3 sequence: CASSQDMGDSLPYNSPLHF. CDR3 in DNA: TGTGCCAGCAGCCAAGACATGGGGGACAGTCTTCCCTATAATTCACCCCTCCACTTT.